Presented here are 31 T cell receptor beta chains from one specimen sequenced in a study of T cells after yellow fever vaccination. MiXCR was run by TCRdb on the 5' RACE reads, yielding one entry per CDR3 protein. The table shows hundreds of thousands of distinct CDR3 sequences, with about an eighth occurring only once. The sample was CD4+ T cells sorted from PBMCs, taken 15 days after the yellow fever booster vaccination. Receptor source: a man aged 18 to 30 who received the YFV17D yellow fever vaccine.

This clonotype was seen many times. The chain is built from TRBV18 and TRBJ2-2; D is unclear. The CDR3 totals 12 residues. Germline V CDR1 and CDR2: KGHSH, LQKENI. The germline V and J ends were trimmed by 5 bases and 0 bases, with 1 base remaining between them. CDR3 nucleotide sequence: TGTGCCAGCTCAACGAACACCGGGGAGCTGTTTTTT. This gives the protein CASSTNTGELFF.

This clonotype was counted at least ten times. V and J are TRBV5-1 and TRBJ1-2; the match to TRBD1 covers 8 bases. Per germline, CDR1 SGHRS and CDR2 YFSETQ. The CDR3 is made up of 15 amino acids. V shed 4 bases and J 3 bases; nucleotides not matched to a gene: 8. The CDR3 protein is CASSTDPGQDYGYTF. The CDR3 DNA is TGCGCCAGCAGCACTGACCCGGGACAGGACTATGGCTACACCTTC.

This clonotype was counted only a few times. This chain links TRBV7-2 with TRBJ1-6, with TRBD1 as a possible D gene (6 bases). V lost 5 bases to trimming and J lost 8 bases, with 10 bases between them. The CDR3 extends over 13 amino acids. Germline CDR1 reads SGHTA; CDR2 reads FQGNSA. The CDR3 protein is CASSTQGYSPLHF. The DNA of the CDR3 is TGTGCCAGCAGCACGCAGGGGTATTCACCCCTCCACTTT.

The rearrangement uses TRBV5-6 and TRBJ1-4; TRBD1 is a possible D gene (5 bases). The ends were cut back, 4 bases at V and 2 bases at J, with 18 bases in the middle. The germline V gene has CDR1 SGHDT and CDR2 YYEEEE. The CDR3 has 17 amino acids. The CDR3 DNA sequence: TGTGCCAGCAGCAAGGGGCCCACGCATCAGACTAATGAAAAACTGTTTTTT. Translation: CASSKGPTHQTNEKLFF.

This clonotype was detected a few times. This chain connects TRBV3-1 to TRBJ2-5; D is undetermined. Germline lookup yields CDR1 LGHDT and CDR2 YNNKEL (reference sequence). Trimming pared 4 bases from V and 5 bases from J, leaving 17 bases between. The length of the CDR3 is 15 residues. Here the CDR3 DNA reads TGTGCCAGCAGCCCACCCGCGAGTCTGGCCGAGACCCAGTACTTC. Protein product: CASSPPASLAETQYF.

The rearrangement joins TRBV5-1 to TRBJ2-1, with D unresolved. V gave up 4 bases and J gave up 0 bases, with 11 bases separating them. The length of the CDR3 is 15 residues. Germline V gives CDR1 SGHRS, CDR2 YFSETQ. CDR3 DNA: TGCGCCAGCAGCCTAACCTTGAGCTCCTACAATGAGCAGTTCTTC. Residues: CASSLTLSSYNEQFF.

A few counts support this clonotype. The genes are TRBV7-3 and TRBJ1-1; 7 bases line up with TRBD1. Germline V lookup: CDR1 SGHTA, CDR2 FQGTGA. Losses at the gene ends were 6 bases for V and 3 bases for J; bases not matched to a gene: 4. This CDR3 is 13 amino acids long. CDR3 protein: CASRGGAYTEAFF. CDR3 sequence (DNA): TGTGCCAGCAGAGGGGGCGCGTACACTGAAGCTTTCTTT.

The gene calls are TRBV7-2 and TRBJ2-5; D is unresolved. V lost 3 bases, J lost 2 bases, and 7 bases lay in between. The germline V gene encodes CDR1 SGHTA and CDR2 FQGNSA. CDR3 length: 13 amino acids. This chain's CDR3 is CASSFAVQETQYF. CDR3 DNA sequence: TGTGCCAGCAGCTTCGCAGTACAAGAGACCCAGTACTTC.

The chain combines TRBV4-1 with TRBJ2-7, with 8 bases that match TRBD1. In germline, CDR1 is MGHRA, CDR2 YSYEKL. This CDR3 region has 13 residues. The V gene end was trimmed by 2 bases and the J gene end by 6 bases; junction bases not matched to a gene: 3. CDR3 nucleotides: TGCGCCAGCAGCCAATTAACAGGGGGCGAGCAGTACGTC. Translating gives CASSQLTGGEQYV.

In this sample, this clonotype turned up a few times. The chain uses TRBV4-1 and TRBJ1-4, with a weak D call TRBD1 (6 bases). The CDR3 has 15 residues. The germline V gene has CDR1 MGHRA and CDR2 YSYEKL. Deletions cut 5 bases from V and 10 bases from J, with 20 bases between. CDR3 coding DNA: TGCGCCAGCAGCGCAGGGACAAGCCGATGGGGAAAACTGTTTTTT. This sequence encodes CASSAGTSRWGKLFF.

This clonotype appeared a few times. The gene calls are TRBV7-2 and TRBJ2-3; D may correspond to TRBD1 or TRBD2 (6 bases each). This CDR3 region has 14 residues. Germline lookup yields CDR1 SGHTA and CDR2 FQGNSA. Trimming removed 5 bases from V and 6 bases from J, with 15 bases in between. CDR3 in DNA: TGTGCCAGCAGCGATTGGGGGGCAGGGGATACGCAGTATTTT. This codes for CASSDWGAGDTQYF.

Only a few counts were recorded for this clonotype. The CDR3 region has the DNA TGTGCCAGCAGCTTGGACTCTCTCACAGATACGCAGTATTTT. Its protein is CASSLDSLTDTQYF. This chain joins TRBV7-2 and TRBJ2-3; D possibly corresponds to TRBD2 (5 bases). Germline V gene data show CDR1 as SGHTA and CDR2 as FQGNSA. The CDR3 runs to 14 residues. V gave up 3 bases and J gave up 2 bases, with 9 bases separating them.

The sample holds a few counts of this clonotype. The gene calls are TRBV9 and TRBJ2-2, with D perhaps TRBD2 (5 bases). V shed 0 bases and J shed 2 bases, with 11 bases lying between them. The germline CDR1 and CDR2 sequences are SGDLS and YYNGEE. This CDR3 contains 16 residues. The CDR3 bases are TGTGCCAGCAGCGTAGCGGGGAGCCCTAACACCGGGGAGCTGTTTTTT. This sequence encodes CASSVAGSPNTGELFF. The full variable domain, rest sourced from reference TRBV9 and TRBJ2-2, is DSGVTQTPKHLITATGQRVTLRCSPRSGDLSVYWYQQSLDQGLQFLIQYYNGEERAKGNILERFSAQQFPDLHSELNLSSLELGDSALYFCASSVAGSPNTGELFFGEGSRLTVL.

In this sample, this clonotype turned up a few times. CDR3 DNA sequence: TGCGCCAGCAGCCAGGATTTTGGTCCCCGAATGAACACTGAAGCTTTCTTT. Its translation is CASSQDFGPRMNTEAFF. The chain carries TRBV4-1 and TRBJ1-1; D call uncertain. The CDR3 is made up of 17 amino acids. Per germline, CDR1 MGHRA and CDR2 YSYEKL. V was trimmed by 3 bases and J by 0 bases, leaving 17 bases between them.

This chain links TRBV27 with TRBJ2-7, with D unclear. Germline-derived CDR1 and CDR2 are MNHEY and SMNVEV (reference sequence). The length of the CDR3 is 8 residues. The V end was cut by 10 bases, the J end by 5 bases, with 3 bases between. The CDR3 nucleotides are TGTGCCAAACACGAGCAGTACTTC. Its protein is CAKHEQYF.

The gene calls are TRBV24-1 and TRBJ2-3, with 7 bases identical to TRBD2. CDR1 and CDR2 (germline): KGHDR, SFDVKD. Germline trimming cut 5 bases from V and 6 bases from J; bases unmatched to any gene: 10. CDR3 length: 15 amino acids. The CDR3 region has the DNA TGTGCCACCAGTGTCGAGCGGGGCCCCTCTGATACGCAGTATTTT. This codes for CATSVERGPSDTQYF.

This clonotype was counted a few times. The chain employs TRBV12-3 or TRBV12-4 and TRBJ1-2; maybe TRBD1 (6 bases). Trimming left V 7 bases short and J 4 bases short, with 13 bases between. This CDR3 contains 13 residues. CDR3 in amino acids: CASNPGVGYGYTF. CDR3 sequence (DNA): TGTGCCAGCAATCCAGGGGTTGGCTATGGCTACACCTTC.

This clonotype showed up just a few times. The chain employs TRBV7-9 and TRBJ1-6; TRBD1 matches 9 bases. J was trimmed by 15 bases and V by 5 bases; bases with no gene match: 8. The CDR3 runs 13 residues. Germline V CDR1 and CDR2: SEHNR, FQNEAQ (reference sequence). In DNA form, the CDR3 reads TGTGCCAGCAGCGCTGGGCACAGGGGGCTCCTCCACTTT. Translating gives CASSAGHRGLLHF.

This clonotype has only a few counts. The chain joins TRBV20-1 to TRBJ1-2; no firm D call. In germline, CDR1 is DFQATT, CDR2 SNEGSKA (reference sequence). The CDR3 covers 13 residues. V shed 6 bases and J shed 0 bases, with 11 bases lying between them. The CDR3 DNA reads TGCAGTGCCCCCTCAGGTGCTAACTATGGCTACACCTTC. This translates into CSAPSGANYGYTF.

In this sample, this clonotype turned up a few times. The chain recombines TRBV7-9 with TRBJ2-1; tentative D call: TRBD2 (5 bases). The CDR3 length is 14 residues. The V gene lost 5 bases and the J gene lost 8 bases, with 16 bases spanning the gap. The germline CDR1 and CDR2 sequences are SEHNR and FQNEAQ (reference sequence). CDR3 DNA: TGTGCCAGCAGCCCCCAAACTCTAGCTGATGAGCAGTTCTTC. Its translation is CASSPQTLADEQFF.

The J gene is TRBJ2-2, the V gene TRBV20-1; TRBD1 is a possible D gene (5 bases). The germline V and J ends were trimmed by 5 bases and 6 bases, with 10 bases remaining between them. Germline assignment: CDR1 DFQATT and CDR2 SNEGSKA (reference sequence). This CDR3 has 12 residues. CDR3 in DNA: TGCAGTGCTCTTAAGGGGCCCGGGGAGCTGTTTTTT. Translation: CSALKGPGELFF.

The chain links TRBV5-1 to TRBJ1-1, with D perhaps matching TRBD1 (5 bases). Trimming cost V 3 bases and J 0 bases, with 15 bases left between them. The CDR3 length is 16 residues. Looked up from germline, CDR1 is SGHRS and CDR2 is YFSETQ. CDR3 nucleotide sequence: TGCGCCAGCAGCTCAACTTCAGGGAGGATGAACACTGAAGCTTTCTTT. This translates into CASSSTSGRMNTEAFF.

This clonotype was observed a few times. V is TRBV7-9 and J is TRBJ1-2, with D perhaps TRBD1 (5 bases). The CDR3 extends over 15 amino acids. Germline V gives CDR1 SEHNR, CDR2 FQNEAQ (reference sequence). Trimming took 5 bases from V and 4 from J, leaving 17 bases between them. As DNA, the CDR3 is TGTGCCAGCAGCCCCCGGGGGATATTAGGCTATGGCTACACCTTC. Residues: CASSPRGILGYGYTF.

This clonotype has just a few counts. This chain links TRBV20-1 with TRBJ1-1, with no clear D. The CDR3 has 13 residues. Germline assignment: CDR1 DFQATT and CDR2 SNEGSKA (reference sequence). The V end lost 3 bases, the J end lost 1 base, and 9 bases lay between the germline ends. The CDR3 is CSARARSNTEAFF. CDR3 nucleotide sequence: TGCAGTGCTAGGGCCAGGTCGAACACTGAAGCTTTCTTT.

This chain joins TRBV2 and TRBJ1-5; D ambiguous. Trimming cost V 4 bases and J 6 bases, with 13 bases left between them. This CDR3 contains 14 residues. Germline V lookup: CDR1 SNHLY, CDR2 FYNNEI. The CDR3 DNA reads as TGTGCCAGCAGTGTTAATGCCGGGCGTCAGCCCCAGCATTTT. Translation: CASSVNAGRQPQHF.

This clonotype was seen at least ten times. The rearrangement uses TRBV2 and TRBJ1-5, with 9 bases fitting TRBD1. V trimming: 4 bases; J trimming: 5 bases; junction bases outside the gene matches: 3. The germline gives CDR1 SNHLY, CDR2 FYNNEI. The CDR3 has 14 residues. CDR3 coding DNA: TGTGCCAGCAGTGGCACAGGGGGCGATCAGCCCCAGCATTTT. Amino acid sequence: CASSGTGGDQPQHF.

The genes are TRBV5-4 and TRBJ2-5; 10 positions agree with TRBD1. The CDR3 is 15 amino acids. V was pared by 3 bases and J by 5 bases, with 7 bases of the junction left unmatched. CDR1 SGHNT and CDR2 YYREEE come from the germline V gene (reference sequence). DNA of the CDR3: TGTGCCAGCAGCTCCACGGGACAGGGGATGGAGACCCAGTACTTC. The encoded protein is CASSSTGQGMETQYF.

The gene calls are TRBV5-6 and TRBJ2-7; perhaps TRBD1 as D (5 bases). Trimming left V 4 bases short and J 1 base short, with 15 bases between. The V gene's germline CDR1 is SGHDT and CDR2 YYEEEE. The CDR3 loop spans 15 amino acids. In nucleotides, the CDR3 is TGTGCCAGCAGCACAATCGGAACAGGTTCCTACGAGCAGTACTTC. It translates to CASSTIGTGSYEQYF.

The genes are TRBV5-1 and TRBJ2-5; tentatively, D is TRBD1 or TRBD2 (6 bases each). The CDR3 contains 14 residues. Trimming removed 1 base at V and 3 bases at J, with 10 bases between. Per germline, CDR1 SGHRS and CDR2 YFSETQ. The CDR3: CASSLRGPEETQYF. In DNA, the CDR3 is TGCGCCAGCAGCTTGCGGGGGCCGGAAGAGACCCAGTACTTC.

DNA of the CDR3: TGCGCCAGCAGCCAAGAGGAGTCGAAGCGTACACCCCTCCACTTT. This translates into CASSQEESKRTPLHF. The V call is TRBV4-1, the J call TRBJ1-6, with D unclear. CDR3 length equals 15 residues. Germline V gene data show CDR1 as MGHRA and CDR2 as YSYEKL. Trimming took off 0 bases at V and 11 bases at J, with 14 bases between the two ends.

This clonotype was picked up many times. The chain combines TRBV5-1 with TRBJ2-2; D possibly matches TRBD1 or TRBD2 (5 bases each). The CDR3 is 16 amino acids. Germline loops: CDR1 SGHRS, CDR2 YFSETQ. Trimming pared 1 base from V and 0 bases from J, leaving 10 bases between. The CDR3 sequence is CASSLPGPANTGELFF. The CDR3 nucleotides are TGCGCCAGCAGCTTGCCGGGACCAGCGAACACCGGGGAGCTGTTTTTT.